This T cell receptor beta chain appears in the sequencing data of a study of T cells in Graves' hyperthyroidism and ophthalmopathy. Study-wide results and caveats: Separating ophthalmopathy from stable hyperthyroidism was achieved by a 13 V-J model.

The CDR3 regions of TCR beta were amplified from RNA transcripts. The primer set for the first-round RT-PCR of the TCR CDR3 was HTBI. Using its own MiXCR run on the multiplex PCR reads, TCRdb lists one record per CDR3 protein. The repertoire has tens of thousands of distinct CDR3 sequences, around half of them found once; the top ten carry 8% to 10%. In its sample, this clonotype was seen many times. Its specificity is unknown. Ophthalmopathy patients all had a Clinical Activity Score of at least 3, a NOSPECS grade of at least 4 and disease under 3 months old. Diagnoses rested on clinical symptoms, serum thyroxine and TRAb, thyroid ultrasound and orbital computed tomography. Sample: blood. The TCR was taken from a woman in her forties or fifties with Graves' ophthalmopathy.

This CDR3 reads CASSYRGAGVSLDGYTF. DNA for the CDR3: TGTGCCAGCAGTTACCGGGGCGCAGGGGTCTCGCTCGATGGCTACACCTTC. The chain is built from TRBV6-5 and TRBJ1-2, with D perhaps TRBD1 (6 bases). CDR1 MNHEY and CDR2 SVGAGI come from the germline V gene. CDR3 length: 17 residues. V lost 2 bases and J lost 6, with 22 bases in between.